One T cell receptor (beta chain) is described in this entry. The antigen remains unidentified. The data originate from a study of shared clonotypes between healthy human individuals. General study results and limits: Unshared clonotypes carried lower generation probabilities than those common to all four donors. Memory subsets generally showed smaller estimated richness than naive subsets did.

The CDR3 spans 11 residues. From germline, CDR1 is MNHEY and CDR2 SVGAGI. The ends were cut back, 0 bases at V and 5 bases at J, with 0 bases in the middle. The assay was run at deep level. Sequencing used immunoSEQ multiplex PCR; TCRdb keeps in-frame clones, though not all of them. The table lists hundreds of thousands of clones, roughly 84% of them singletons, with 15% to 20% in the top ten. Together with CD45RO+ cells, CCR7-negative CD45RA+ TemRA cells were included in CD8 memory. The sample consisted of memory CD8+ T cells sorted from blood. Noted subset: CD45RO+ cells pooled with CCR7-negative TemRA cells. The V gene is TRBV6-5, the J gene TRBJ2-3; D uncertain. This receptor was identified in a man in his late teens or twenties in good health. DNA of the CDR3: TGTGCCAGCAGTTACTCAGATACGCAGTATTTT. It encodes CASSYSDTQYF.